This TCR beta chain is drawn from a study of shared clonotypes between healthy human individuals (dated by TCRdb to 2018 to 2020). With regard to the full study: A few men and a couple of women, aged 18 to 49 years, made up the cohort. For each donor, CD4 naive and CD4 memory were each run on three plates, CD8 naive on two plates, and CD8 memory on one plate. To estimate repertoire size and how much clonotype sharing occurs between individuals, the study deeply sequenced the blood TCR repertoires of five healthy adults. To increase sequencing depth and limit assay-specific biases, TCR repertoire library preparation and sequencing were carried out by different laboratories using diverse techniques. Per donor, leukapheresis produced somewhere between about 0.85 and 10 billion PBMCs. The research as a whole found: Compared with non-shared clonotypes, the clonotypes found in all four sorted-subset donors had higher generation probabilities. Naive subsets generally had larger estimated clonotype richness than memory subsets. Because the study included only a small number of donors, the genetic and exposure-history diversity represented was limited. Sampling was restricted to blood, and TCR repertoires in tissue are likely to differ from TCR repertoires in blood. Sharing across a few donors was observed for around 4.8% of naive CD4, less than 4% of naive CD8, over 2% of memory CD4, and roughly 0.4% of memory CD8 clonotypes. Rarefaction of sorted-subset datasets indicated incomplete sequencing despite the large sequencing depth. Based on pairwise subsampling, the degree of clonotype sharing among donors was expected to be affected by sequencing depth.

Concerning this clone itself: What antigen it recognizes has not been identified. Within one base of it there is no much larger clone, and no base qualities were kept.

Donors were healthy HIV-negative adults with no recently reported acute infections or vaccinations. Only Caucasian adults living in Nashville, Tennessee, USA were represented among the donors. CD4+ T cells were enriched by magnetic negative selection; naive cells were then positively selected on CD45RA, and the negative fraction formed the memory subset. Blood was collected by leukapheresis, and PBMCs were isolated by Ficoll-Histopaque density gradient centrifugation and then cryopreserved in liquid nitrogen vapor phase. Purity and quantity of every magnetically sorted T cell population were checked by analytical flow cytometry. Genomic DNA was isolated from each sorted fraction and quantified by UV absorbance on a Nanodrop 2000c. The cysteine opens and the phenylalanine closes a CDR3 of 13 amino acids. The entry retains the CDR3 DNA only, 39 bases that are in frame from base 1. CDR1 is given as MNHNY and CDR2 as SVGAGI, both from the germline V gene (reference sequence). V loses 2 bases of germline sequence and J loses 9 bases, and the interval between the two ends is 11 bases.

TCR CDR3 regions were amplified from genomic DNA by multiplex PCR using the deep immunoSEQ assay. Extracted genomic DNA from each cell subset was distributed evenly across all wells of several immunoSEQ 96-well plates, and each plate was treated as a replicate. Each replicate PCR for sorted subsets received about 210 ng genomic DNA, equal to roughly 29,000 T cell genomes. The purified libraries were quantified using a Qubit 3.0 fluorometer, sized with a Bioanalyzer 2100, and then quantified again using the KAPA Library Quantification kit. A separate single-read 150-cycle Illumina NextSeq 550 flow cell was used to sequence each immunoSEQ 96-well plate. The paper's data handling went like this. The immunoSEQ output contained only junctional sequences without quality scores, so filtering could not match that applied to full-length reads. Sequences were annotated with PyIR, a Python wrapper for IgBLAST v1.9, using IMGT germline references to assign V/J genes and CDR3. Reads were filtered out if the reads had weak V/J assignments (E-value above 1e-6), no CDR3, stop codons, out-of-frame junctions, or ambiguous translated residues. A V3J clonotype was defined by an identical inferred V gene, J gene, and CDR3 amino acid sequence. To compute the percentage overlap between repertoires, the number of shared unique clonotypes was divided by the size of the smaller repertoire. Repertoire richness was assessed with RTK rarefaction, the Chao1 estimator, and Recon v2.1 estimates of unobserved clonotypes. OLGA was used to compute generation probabilities for all TCRbeta clonotypes that the gDNA method yielded from several donors. Held by TCRdb, this immuneACCESS table contains in-frame sequences only and omits some clones. Under half of the omission traces to an unresolved V gene where checked; the cause of the rest is unknown. V and J calls plus clone size are reproduced from that table; the DNA served to infer D and trimming. The sample data list about 990,000 clones, and 75% to 80% of these were observed just once. The top ten clones comprise 0.5% to 0.65% of the sample.

This sequence originates from a man younger than 35 in good health. Some clones in this sample may be carry-over from other donors' samples. The sequenced material came from memory CD4+ T cells from PBMCs. In light of the paper, this sample's cell subset or site label describes: CD45RA-negative fraction. The rearranged chain carries TRBV6-6 and TRBJ2-1; the D gene is perhaps TRBD1, on 5 matching bases. The DNA reads TGTGCCAGCAGTTACCCAGGGTCGGGTGAGCAGTTCTTC. Its coded protein is CASSYPGSGEQFF.